This T cell receptor beta chain came from a study of radiation and T cells in renal cell carcinoma. Regarding time point: blood 2 weeks post-SBRT. Treatment specified: 15 Gy SBRT to primary tumor, nephrectomy 4 weeks later. After SBRT, blood was collected at 2 and 4 weeks, plus baseline. Assay: immunoSEQ multiplex PCR; the TCRdb copy retains only in-frame clones and omits some. The sample carries tens of thousands of clones, around three quarters recorded once. V lost 5 bases and J lost 5, with 10 bases in between. CDR1 is MNHNS, CDR2 SASEGT, per germline. The CDR3 sequence is 13 residues long. The J gene is TRBJ1-5, the V gene TRBV6-1, with TRBD1 as a possible D gene (5 bases). Sequencing was performed on blood, taken from a patient whose treatment included radiotherapy and nephrectomy. The sequence was obtained from a man in his fifties or sixties with renal cell carcinoma. CDR3: CASSSDSYQPQHF. DNA of the CDR3: TGTGCCAGCAGTTCTGACAGCTATCAGCCCCAGCATTTT.